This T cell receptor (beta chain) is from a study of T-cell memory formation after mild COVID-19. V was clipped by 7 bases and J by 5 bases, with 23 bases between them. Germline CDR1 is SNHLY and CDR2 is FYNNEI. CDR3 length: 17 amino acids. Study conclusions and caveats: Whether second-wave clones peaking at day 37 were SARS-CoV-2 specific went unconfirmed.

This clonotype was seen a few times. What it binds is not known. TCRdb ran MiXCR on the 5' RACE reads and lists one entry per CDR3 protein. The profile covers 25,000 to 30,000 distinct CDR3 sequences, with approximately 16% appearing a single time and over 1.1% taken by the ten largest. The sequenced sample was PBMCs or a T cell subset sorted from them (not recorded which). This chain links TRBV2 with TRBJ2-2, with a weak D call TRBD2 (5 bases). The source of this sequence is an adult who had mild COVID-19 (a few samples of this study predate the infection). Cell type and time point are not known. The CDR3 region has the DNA TGTGCCAGCACCAATTCCGGGAACCAGGTTCTTACCGGGGAGCTGTTTTTT. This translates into CASTNSGNQVLTGELFF.